This passage covers 24 T cell receptor beta chains from one sample sequenced in a study of blood T cell repertoires in COVID-19. The protocol was immunoSEQ multiplex PCR, while the TCRdb copy is restricted to in-frame clones and leaves out a portion. The table has approximately 250,000 clones, around 84% seen once; the top ten hold about 5.2%. Input material: peripheral blood. These receptors came from a woman aged 55 to 70 with COVID-19, enrolled during active disease.

The rearrangement uses TRBV5-1 and TRBJ1-2; the D is unclear. This CDR3 contains 14 residues. Germline V gene data show CDR1 as SGHRS and CDR2 as YFSETQ. Deletions cut 0 bases from V and 5 bases from J, with 11 bases between. DNA for the CDR3: TGCGCCAGCAGCTTGGTGGTACAGCAATATGGCTACACCTTC. This gives the protein CASSLVVQQYGYTF. Full variable domain (missing parts from reference TRBV5-1 and TRBJ1-2): KAGVTQTPRYLIKTRGQQVTLSCSPISGHRSVSWYQQTPGQGLQFLFEYFSETQRNKGNFPGRFSGRQFSNSRSEMNVSTLELGDSALYLCASSLVVQQYGYTFGSGTRLTVV.

The chain joins TRBV29-1 to TRBJ1-5; 9 bases line up with TRBD1. CDR3 length: 15 amino acids. In germline, CDR1 is SQVTM, CDR2 ANQGSEA. V was clipped by 6 bases and J by 2 bases; unmatched bases: 8. For the CDR3, the DNA is TGCAGCGTCGTAGCCACAGGGGGCGGCAATCAGCCCCAGCATTTT. This translates into CSVVATGGGNQPQHF.

J is TRBJ2-1 and V is TRBV5-4, with 8 bases that match TRBD2. The trim removed 4 bases at V and 3 bases at J, leaving 9 bases unmatched. Germline CDR1 SGHNT, CDR2 YYREEE (reference sequence). The CDR3 totals 16 residues. CDR3 in DNA: TGTGCCAGCAGCCCCACAGCGGGAGAGAACTACAATGAGCAGTTCTTC. Amino acids: CASSPTAGENYNEQFF.

The V and J genes are TRBV28 and TRBJ1-2, with unresolved D. V lost 3 bases to trimming and J lost 2 bases, with 7 bases between them. CDR3 length: 13 amino acids. The germline V gene has CDR1 MDHEN and CDR2 SYDVKM. DNA for the CDR3: TGTGCCAGCAGTTTGAGGTGGAACTATGGCTACACCTTC. Residues: CASSLRWNYGYTF.

The genes are TRBV7-9 and TRBJ2-7; 13 nucleotides line up with TRBD2. Germline values: CDR1 SEHNR, CDR2 FQNEAQ (reference sequence). CDR3 length: 16 amino acids. With V trimmed by 5 bases and J by 1 base, 5 bases remained unmatched. This chain's CDR3 is CASSPMGLAGSYEQYF. The CDR3 DNA is TGTGCCAGCAGCCCAATGGGACTAGCGGGATCCTACGAGCAGTACTTC.

This CDR3 reads CAWSVLGTSGRDYNEQFF. In DNA form, the CDR3 reads TGTGCCTGGAGTGTACTAGGGACTAGCGGGAGGGATTACAATGAGCAGTTCTTC. The genes are TRBV30 and TRBJ2-1; TRBD2 aligns across 16 bases. J gave up 4 bases and V 0 bases, and 6 bases lay outside the gene matches. CDR3 length equals 18 residues. Germline lookup yields CDR1 GTSNPN and CDR2 SVGIG (reference sequence).

The chain recombines TRBV28 with TRBJ1-5; 7 positions match TRBD1. The junction had 4 bases not matched to a gene; V was cut back by 1 base and J by 4 bases. Germline V gene sequence: CDR1 MDHEN, CDR2 SYDVKM. The CDR3 totals 15 residues. The DNA of the CDR3 is TGTGCCAGCAGTTTATCGGGACAGTCTAATCAGCCCCAGCATTTT. Translation: CASSLSGQSNQPQHF.

The J gene is TRBJ2-7, the V gene TRBV3-1 (or the pseudogene TRBV3-2); no clear D gene. The germline V gene encodes CDR1 LGHDT and CDR2 YNNKEL (reference sequence). The germline V and J ends were trimmed by 0 bases and 1 base, with 7 bases remaining between them. The CDR3 covers 14 residues. CDR3 in amino acids: CASSQDLSSYEQYF. The CDR3 DNA follows: TGTGCCAGCAGCCAAGATCTAAGTTCCTACGAGCAGTACTTC.

The gene calls are TRBV30 and TRBJ1-5; 9 bases align to TRBD1. The germline gives CDR1 GTSNPN, CDR2 SVGIG (reference sequence). This CDR3 is 20 amino acids long. V lost 0 bases, J lost 2 bases, and 17 bases stayed unmatched. CDR3 DNA: TGTGCCTGGAGTGTAAAAGTAACAGGGGGCTTGATCGGGGGCAATCAGCCCCAGCATTTT. Translated, it gives CAWSVKVTGGLIGGNQPQHF.

The chain carries TRBV10-3 and TRBJ2-3, with D tentatively TRBD2 (7 bases). Trimming took 3 bases from V and 0 from J, leaving 13 bases between them. CDR1 and CDR2 from the germline V gene are ENHRY and SYGVKD. This CDR3 contains 16 residues. CDR3 loop: CAISDFEGGSTDTQYF. The CDR3, as DNA: TGTGCCATCAGTGACTTCGAGGGGGGGAGCACAGATACGCAGTATTTT.

This chain connects TRBV6-5 to TRBJ2-5; D is uncertain. Germline assignment: CDR1 MNHEY and CDR2 SVGAGI. Trimming left V 6 bases short and J 5 bases short, with 7 bases between. This CDR3 region has 11 residues. CDR3 nucleotide sequence: TGTGCCAGCAGGCGCCTGGAGACCCAGTACTTC. Translated, it gives CASRRLETQYF.

This chain connects TRBV20-1 to TRBJ1-5; D is undetermined. V lost 3 bases and J 0 bases, leaving 15 bases between the germline ends. This CDR3 spans 16 amino acids. The germline CDR1 and CDR2 sequences are DFQATT and SNEGSKA (reference sequence). CDR3 region: CSASKERFNSNQPQHF. The CDR3, as DNA: TGCAGTGCTAGTAAGGAGAGATTTAATAGCAATCAGCCCCAGCATTTT.

The rearrangement uses TRBV4-2 and TRBJ2-7; TRBD1 aligns across 8 bases. The V gene's germline CDR1 is LGHNA and CDR2 YNFKEQ. The CDR3 is 13 residues long. V shed 2 bases, J shed 4 bases, and the junction held 1 base outside the gene matches. The CDR3 is CASSQTGGYEQYF. CDR3 nucleotides: TGTGCCAGCAGCCAAACAGGGGGATACGAGCAGTACTTC.

V and J are TRBV7-2 and TRBJ2-5, with 7 positions matching TRBD2. The germline gives CDR1 SGHTA, CDR2 FQGNSA. The CDR3 sequence is 15 residues long. V lost 5 bases to trimming and J lost 5 bases; unmatched junction nucleotides: 11. CDR3 loop: CASSREASGGETQYF. The DNA for the CDR3 is TGTGCCAGCAGCCGGGAGGCTAGCGGAGGGGAGACCCAGTACTTC.

The rearrangement links TRBV7-9 to TRBJ2-2; D may correspond to TRBD1 or TRBD2 (6 bases each). The CDR3 runs 15 residues. V shed 5 bases and J shed 5 bases, with 15 bases lying between them. Germline V lookup: CDR1 SEHNR, CDR2 FQNEAQ (reference sequence). The CDR3: CASSLGGLTTGELFF. CDR3 nucleotides: TGTGCCAGCAGCCTAGGGGGGCTAACGACCGGGGAGCTGTTTTTT.

The J gene is TRBJ2-3, the V gene TRBV25-1; 8 nucleotides agree with TRBD1. Germline trimming cut 1 base from V and 2 bases from J; bases unmatched to any gene: 8. The CDR3 covers 17 residues. Germline CDR1 and CDR2: MGHDK and SYGVNS. The CDR3 loop is CASSELGTGSPTDTQYF. DNA for the CDR3: TGTGCCAGCAGTGAATTAGGGACAGGCTCCCCCACAGATACGCAGTATTTT.

The CDR3, as DNA: TGTGCCAGCAGTCCCCTCCCTGGCAGGGCTGAAGCTTTCTTT. Its protein is CASSPLPGRAEAFF. The genes are TRBV28 and TRBJ1-1, with D perhaps TRBD1 (5 bases). This CDR3 contains 14 residues. Looked up from germline, CDR1 is MDHEN and CDR2 is SYDVKM. V was cut by 5 bases and J by 6 bases, with 16 bases left in between.

CDR3 amino acids: CATSDLKREGAQHEQFF. The CDR3 coding sequence is TGTGCCACCAGTGATCTGAAGCGGGAGGGCGCACAACATGAGCAGTTCTTC. The V call is TRBV24-1, the J call TRBJ2-1; TRBD2 matches at 10 bases. The CDR3 has 17 residues. CDR1 KGHDR and CDR2 SFDVKD come from the germline V gene. J gave up 8 bases and V 3 bases, and 12 bases lay outside the gene matches.

The J gene is TRBJ2-7, the V gene TRBV3-1 (or the pseudogene TRBV3-2), with D possibly matching TRBD2 (6 bases). Germline loops: CDR1 LGHDT, CDR2 YNNKEL (reference sequence). Trimming removed 0 bases at V and 6 bases at J, with 15 bases between. The length of the CDR3 is 15 residues. This CDR3 is CASSQDATGVGEQYF. The CDR3 DNA follows: TGTGCCAGCAGCCAAGACGCGACGGGAGTTGGCGAGCAGTACTTC.

The chain recombines TRBV6-6 with TRBJ2-1; TRBD1 aligns across 8 bases. J was trimmed by 7 bases and V by 6 bases; bases with no gene match: 11. Germline V gene data show CDR1 as MNHNY and CDR2 as SVGAGI (reference sequence). This CDR3 comprises 15 residues. Written as DNA, the CDR3 is TGTGCCAGCAGATCCGGGACAGGCCAGAGGAATGAGCAGTTCTTC. This codes for CASRSGTGQRNEQFF.

The chain links TRBV7-2 to TRBJ2-7; 9 bases are shared with TRBD2. This CDR3 contains 14 residues. Germline assignment: CDR1 SGHTA and CDR2 FQGNSA. The trim removed 4 bases at V and 9 bases at J, leaving 10 bases unmatched. In DNA, the CDR3 is TGTGCCAGCAGCTCCTATAGCGGGAGATCAGGGCAGTACTTC. Residues: CASSSYSGRSGQYF.

V is TRBV19 and J is TRBJ1-2; TRBD1 aligns across 7 bases. Losses at the gene ends were 9 bases for V and 4 bases for J; bases not matched to a gene: 5. The germline V gene has CDR1 LNHDA and CDR2 SQIVND (reference sequence). The length of the CDR3 is 12 residues. The DNA for the CDR3 is TGTGCCAGCCTGGGACAGTTCTATGGCTACACCTTC. It encodes CASLGQFYGYTF.

The chain joins TRBV5-1 to TRBJ2-1; tentatively, D is TRBD1 (10 bases). Looked up from germline, CDR1 is SGHRS and CDR2 is YFSETQ. V shed 0 bases and J shed 8 bases, with 18 bases lying between them. The CDR3 is 16 amino acids. CDR3 sequence (DNA): TGCGCCAGCAGCTTGGCCGCTAGCGGGACAGGGGATGAGCAGTTCTTC. It is translated as CASSLAASGTGDEQFF.

The chain employs TRBV2 and TRBJ1-2; 9 bases are shared with TRBD1. Unmatched junction bases numbered 12, after V lost 6 bases and J lost 4 bases. The CDR3 consists of 16 residues. CDR1 is SNHLY, CDR2 FYNNEI, per germline. CDR3 DNA: TGTGCCAGCAGGGAACTCATGGACAGGGGTTCCTATGGCTACACCTTC. Translation gives CASRELMDRGSYGYTF.